This paragraph covers one T cell receptor beta chain sequence. In the PCR, 60 Vbeta and 13 Jbeta primers were used. Methods used by the authors: Later, 75 million to 100 million unique TCR beta chains were counted in an analysis, and roughly 11 million of them were shared. Generated by immunoSEQ multiplex PCR, the TCRdb table keeps only in-frame clones and is missing some. The D gene and trimming were derived from the DNA, and the V and J assignments and clone size from that table. The sample consists of approximately 150,000 clones, 88% of them appearing once. The data originate from a study of cytomegalovirus exposure and HLA in healthy donors. Germline V lookup: CDR1 SGHRS, CDR2 YFSETQ. V dropped 0 bases and J dropped 4; count of bases not matched to a gene: 6. The CDR3 length is 16 residues. Likely unrecorded immune exposures existed in these nominally healthy donors.

The receptor was isolated from a woman aged 40 to 49 in good health and CMV-seronegative. Material for sequencing was PBMCs. The J gene is TRBJ2-1, the V gene TRBV5-1, with 8 bases aligning to TRBD1. CDR3 residues: CASSLEGRGPYNEQFF. The CDR3 region has the DNA TGCGCCAGCAGCTTGGAGGGCAGGGGGCCGTACAATGAGCAGTTCTTC.